Below, 4 T cell receptor beta chains from the same sample are listed, as sequenced in a study of blood T cell repertoires in COVID-19 (dated by TCRdb to the early 2020s). Libraries came from the immunoSEQ multiplex PCR assay. The source is immuneACCESS, and TCRdb retained only in-frame sequences with V and J called. Part of the clones is not carried over; for the studies checked, unresolved V genes explain less than half of this, and the remainder is unexplained. The sample includes 85,000 to 120,000 clones, with 70% to 80% observed a single time. The ten largest make up around 6.2% of the sample. Sequenced sample: peripheral blood. These TCRs come from a man older than 75 with COVID-19, enrolled during active disease.

This clone has a single count. The rearrangement joins TRBV14 to TRBJ2-1; 11 nucleotides align to TRBD2. Trimming at V came to 2 bases and at J to 0 bases, leaving 0 bases not matched to a gene. Germline loops: CDR1 SGHDN, CDR2 FVKESK. This CDR3 spans 16 amino acids. CDR3 coding DNA: TGTGCCAGCAGCCAACTAGCGGGGGGCTCCTACAATGAGCAGTTCTTC. Amino acid sequence: CASSQLAGGSYNEQFF.

CDR3 bases: TGTGCCAGCAGGAAAAGGCGGGAAGGCGAGCAGTACTTC. Its translation is CASRKRREGEQYF. This chain joins TRBV6-5 and TRBJ2-7, with a possible D match to TRBD2 (6 bases). CDR3 length equals 13 residues. Between the trimmed V and J ends, which lost 6 bases and 6 bases, there was a span of 15 bases. CDR1 MNHEY and CDR2 SVGAGI come from the germline V gene.

The chain uses TRBV19 and TRBJ2-1, with D tentatively TRBD1 (6 bases). Germline V gene lookup returns CDR1 LNHDA and CDR2 SQIVND (reference sequence). With 4 bases removed from V and 11 bases from J, the gap between germline ends came to 21 bases. This CDR3 comprises 15 residues. The CDR3 sequence: CASSNFQGTGTKQFF. The CDR3 DNA follows: TGTGCCAGTAGTAACTTCCAGGGGACCGGGACCAAGCAGTTCTTC.

The chain has TRBV5-1 and TRBJ1-4, with 8 positions matching TRBD1. Germline lookup yields CDR1 SGHRS and CDR2 YFSETQ. V was clipped by 2 bases and J by 5 bases; unmatched bases: 2. The CDR3 has 14 residues. CDR3 residues: CASSFGQGNEKLFF. CDR3 DNA sequence: TGCGCCAGCAGCTTTGGACAGGGAAATGAAAAACTGTTTTTT.